The 19 T cell receptor beta chains listed next were all sequenced from one sample in a study of blood T cell repertoires in COVID-19. TCRdb's table, derived via immunoSEQ multiplex PCR, lists solely in-frame clones and lacks some. This table has approximately 88,000 clones, 60% to 85% appearing once. Source material: peripheral blood. The receptors shown here come from a human donor in a cohort sampled during active COVID-19.

The chain joins TRBV19 to TRBJ1-2; D may be TRBD1 (6 bases). CDR3 length: 15 residues. Germline-derived CDR1 and CDR2 are LNHDA and SQIVND (reference sequence). V was trimmed by 5 bases and J by 4 bases, leaving 17 bases between them. The CDR3 reads CASSVGSGARYGYTF. The CDR3 coding sequence is TGTGCCAGTAGTGTTGGCTCAGGGGCCCGCTATGGCTACACCTTC. The complete variable domain, with remaining parts taken from reference TRBV19 and TRBJ1-2, reads DGGITQSPKYLFRKEGQNVTLSCEQNLNHDAMYWYRQDPGQGLRLIYYSQIVNDFQKGDIAEGYSVSREKKESFPLTVTSAQKNPTAFYLCASSVGSGARYGYTFGSGTRLTVV.

The chain recombines TRBV5-1 with TRBJ1-1; 9 positions agree with TRBD1. After removal of 0 bases from V and 5 bases from J, the junction contained 8 bases not matched to a gene. The V gene's germline CDR1 is SGHRS and CDR2 YFSETQ. This CDR3 region has 16 residues. This chain's CDR3 is CASSLEQGAWGTEAFF. The CDR3 DNA follows: TGCGCCAGCAGCTTGGAACAGGGGGCTTGGGGGACTGAAGCTTTCTTT.

V gene TRBV3-1 (or the pseudogene TRBV3-2) combines with J gene TRBJ1-2, with D maybe TRBD1 (5 bases). Germline V gene lookup returns CDR1 LGHDT and CDR2 YNNKEL (reference sequence). V lost 4 bases, J lost 4 bases, and 7 bases lay in between. This CDR3 comprises 12 residues. CDR3 amino acids: CASSLTGYGYTF. The CDR3 DNA reads as TGTGCCAGCAGCCTTACAGGCTATGGCTACACCTTC.

The chain links TRBV15 to TRBJ2-7, with TRBD1 matching over 9 bases. V gave up 5 bases and J gave up 5 bases; unmatched junction bases: 4. The CDR3 runs 13 residues. The germline gives CDR1 LNHNV, CDR2 YYDKDF (reference sequence). This CDR3 is CATSRQGVNEQYF. The CDR3, as DNA: TGTGCCACCAGCCGACAGGGGGTAAACGAGCAGTACTTC.

V and J are TRBV24-1 and TRBJ1-2; TRBD1 might be the D (6 bases). Trimming removed 2 bases at V and 10 bases at J, with 13 bases between. The CDR3 extends over 13 amino acids. Germline CDR1 KGHDR, CDR2 SFDVKD. This chain's CDR3 is CATSDSVGGPYTF. The CDR3 region has the DNA TGTGCCACCAGTGATTCCGTGGGGGGGCCCTACACCTTC.

V and J are TRBV5-6 and TRBJ1-2; D unclear. CDR3 size: 16 residues. The V gene lost 0 bases and the J gene lost 5 bases, with 17 bases spanning the gap. Germline V gene lookup returns CDR1 SGHDT and CDR2 YYEEEE. CDR3 sequence (DNA): TGTGCCAGCAGCTTGGCCGGAGGGTCAACGACGTATGGCTACACCTTC. Translated, it gives CASSLAGGSTTYGYTF.

The gene calls are TRBV28 and TRBJ1-2; no reliable D call. V was cut by 3 bases and J by 5 bases, with 10 bases left in between. The germline CDR1 and CDR2 sequences are MDHEN and SYDVKM. The CDR3 covers 13 residues. CDR3 region: CASSLAGKYGYTF. CDR3 DNA: TGTGCCAGCAGTTTGGCCGGGAAATATGGCTACACCTTC.

This chain links TRBV14 with TRBJ2-7, with TRBD1 matching 9 bases. Unmatched junction bases numbered 9, after V lost 3 bases and J lost 3 bases. The CDR3 contains 16 residues. Germline V gene lookup returns CDR1 SGHDN and CDR2 FVKESK. CDR3 loop: CASSQRSTGGDYEQYF. CDR3 bases: TGTGCCAGCAGCCAGCGATCGACAGGGGGGGACTACGAGCAGTACTTC.

The V gene is TRBV2, the J gene TRBJ1-5, with TRBD1 as a possible D gene (5 bases). The CDR3 totals 15 residues. Per the germline V gene, CDR1 is SNHLY and CDR2 is FYNNEI. The V end lost 5 bases, the J end lost 0 bases, and 11 bases lay between the germline ends. The CDR3 nucleotides read TGTGCCAGCAGTCGACAGCCGAATAGCAATCAGCCCCAGCATTTT. It encodes CASSRQPNSNQPQHF.

V and J are TRBV9 and TRBJ2-7; 7 bases fit TRBD2. CDR3 size: 16 residues. From germline, CDR1 is SGDLS and CDR2 YYNGEE. The V and J ends lost 4 bases and 2 bases, in that order; junction bases with no gene match: 12. Here the CDR3 reads CASSPTGGTPTYEQYF. CDR3 sequence (DNA): TGTGCCAGCAGCCCTACGGGGGGTACGCCAACCTACGAGCAGTACTTC.

This chain uses TRBV24-1 with TRBJ2-7; D is uncertain. Trimming removed 9 bases from V and 0 bases from J, with 14 bases in between. Germline V lookup: CDR1 KGHDR, CDR2 SFDVKD. The CDR3 extends over 14 amino acids. CDR3 sequence reads: CATPGAGYSYEQYF. As DNA, the CDR3 is TGTGCCACCCCCGGCGCCGGGTACTCCTACGAGCAGTACTTC.

This sequence joins TRBV30 and TRBJ2-2; possibly TRBD2 for D (6 bases). The CDR3 is made up of 13 amino acids. CDR1 is GTSNPN, CDR2 SVGIG, per germline (reference sequence). The CDR3 bases are TGTGCATTCCGGAGGGGGAACACCGGGGAGCTGTTTTTT. Its translation is CAFRRGNTGELFF.

The J gene is TRBJ2-1, the V gene TRBV4-1; the match to TRBD2 covers 11 bases. The length of the CDR3 is 17 residues. Germline CDR1 and CDR2: MGHRA and YSYEKL. V gave up 3 bases and J gave up 7 bases; unmatched junction bases: 11. The DNA of the CDR3 is TGCGCCAGCAGCCAGACCGTAGCGGGAGGGCTCCAAAATGAGCAGTTCTTC. Its protein is CASSQTVAGGLQNEQFF.

The chain links TRBV18 to TRBJ2-2; 12 nucleotides agree with TRBD2. V shed 3 bases, J shed 3 bases, and the junction held 5 bases outside the gene matches. Per the germline V gene, CDR1 is KGHSH and CDR2 is LQKENI. This CDR3 region has 17 residues. The CDR3 spells CASSPPTSGRHTGELFF. CDR3 DNA: TGTGCCAGCTCACCGCCGACTAGCGGGAGACACACCGGGGAGCTGTTTTTT.

The V gene is TRBV3-1 (or the pseudogene TRBV3-2), the J gene TRBJ2-5, with 7 nucleotides matching TRBD2. CDR3 size: 20 residues. V shed 0 bases, J shed 0 bases, and the junction held 16 bases outside the gene matches. CDR1 LGHDT and CDR2 YNNKEL come from the germline V gene (reference sequence). The CDR3 protein is CASSQDLEGGVWNNQETQYF. CDR3 bases: TGTGCCAGCAGCCAAGACCTCGAGGGAGGGGTTTGGAATAACCAAGAGACCCAGTACTTC.

The table lists this clone with a count of one. The DNA of the CDR3 is TGTGCCAGTAGTATCCCGGGTACCTACAATGAGCAGTTCTTC. Translating it yields CASSIPGTYNEQFF. The chain links TRBV19 to TRBJ2-1; D is unclear. The CDR3 sequence is 14 residues long. Trimming left V 3 bases short and J 2 bases short, with 8 bases between. Germline values: CDR1 LNHDA, CDR2 SQIVND (reference sequence).

This clone was seen a handful of times. The chain recombines TRBV6-5 with TRBJ2-3; weak D call: TRBD2 (5 bases). This CDR3 spans 15 amino acids. The V and J ends lost 6 bases and 1 base respectively, with 14 bases between them. Germline lookup yields CDR1 MNHEY and CDR2 SVGAGI. The CDR3, as DNA: TGTGCCAGCAGGCTCGACTACGGGCGCACAGATACGCAGTATTTT. This translates into CASRLDYGRTDTQYF.

This sequence joins TRBV5-8 and TRBJ2-5; TRBD1 is a possible D gene (5 bases). Germline assignment: CDR1 SGHTS and CDR2 YDEGEE. The CDR3 extends over 16 amino acids. The V gene lost 7 bases and the J gene lost 1 base, with 20 bases spanning the gap. CDR3 sequence reads: CASVQGASGAQETQYF. For the CDR3, the DNA is TGTGCCAGCGTCCAAGGGGCCTCGGGCGCCCAAGAGACCCAGTACTTC.

The rearrangement uses TRBV19 and TRBJ2-1; TRBD2 aligns across 11 bases. The CDR3 runs to 16 residues. From germline, CDR1 is LNHDA and CDR2 SQIVND (reference sequence). The ends lost 6 bases at V and 7 bases at J; junction bases unmatched: 11. The DNA for the CDR3 is TGTGCCAGTAGCCCCCTTGGGGCTAGCGGGAGGAATGAGCAGTTCTTC. Amino acid sequence: CASSPLGASGRNEQFF.